This T cell receptor beta chain is from a study of human T cells and chemical hapten exposure. V was shortened by 5 bases and J by 6 bases, with 26 bases between the two germline ends. Germline loops: CDR1 MDHEN, CDR2 SYDVKM. The CDR3 runs to 18 residues. TCRdb re-called the RACE reads with MiXCR, one entry per CDR3 protein. Among fewer than 100,000 distinct CDR3 sequences listed, approximately 8.6% were seen once. Time point indicated: healthy volunteer bleed at 6 weeks. Unseparated into fractions, whole blood served as the source from which total RNA was extracted. The sequenced material came from whole blood. This TCR derives from a female donor in good health. Some clones in this sample may be carry-over from other donors' samples. The rearrangement uses TRBV28 and TRBJ2-1; D not certain. The CDR3, as DNA: TGTGCCAGCAGTCCAAGTCCCCAGAGTGTATGGCATGTCAATGAGCAGTTCTTC. Its translation: CASSPSPQSVWHVNEQFF.